The clone carrying this TCR beta chain was counted only a few times. V was pared by 3 bases and J by 2 bases, with 6 bases of the junction left unmatched. The CDR3 is 15 amino acids. The germline V gene has CDR1 KGHSH and CDR2 LQKENI. Investigators took around 10 milliliters of peripheral blood from every donor. This entry comes from a study of blood T cells in healthy people across ages. Together with a sample-barcoded 5' primer, a J-beta primer mix was included in a second PCR lasting about 7 to 12 cycles. From the 5' RACE reads, TCRdb called clonotypes with MiXCR, one entry per CDR3 protein. The top ten clones hold 9.4% of a sample with hundreds of thousands of distinct CDR3 sequences, about 25% of them seen once. This sample also appeared in a second study, on T cells of mothers and their children. That report adds: The entire RNA extract went into cDNA synthesis at approximately 1.6 ug per 15 ul. There were over 8.5 million TCR beta CDR3 reads from each mother and about 3.1 million from each child. Thymic selection molds TCR recombination output in much the same way for related pairs as for unrelated pairs.

The genes are TRBV18 and TRBJ1-1; 7 nucleotides match TRBD1. Sample: blood. This TCR derives from a boy younger than 18 in good health. Here the CDR3 DNA reads TGTGCCAGCTCACCCCCCAGGGGGAAAAACACTGAAGCTTTCTTT. As protein: CASSPPRGKNTEAFF. Complete variable domain (other parts from reference TRBV18 and TRBJ1-1): NAGVMQNPRHLVRRRGQEARLRCSPMKGHSHVYWYRQLPEEGLKFMVYLQKENIIDESGMPKERFSAEFPKEGPSILRIQQVVRGDSAAYFCASSPPRGKNTEAFFGQGTRLTVV.